Below are 2 T cell receptor beta chains sequenced from a single sample in a study of blood T cell repertoires in COVID-19 (dated by TCRdb to about 2020). Library preparation employed the immunoSEQ multiplex PCR assay. The source is immuneACCESS, and TCRdb retained only in-frame sequences with V and J called. Part of the clones is not carried over; for the studies checked, unresolved V genes explain less than half of this, and the remainder is unexplained. Recorded for this sample are 120,000 to 150,000 clones; over 80% of them occurred a single time. Jointly, the top ten make up approximately 6.5% of the sample. Sequencing was performed on peripheral blood. The receptors shown here come from a man at least 80 years old with acute or convalescent COVID-19.

This clone was seen more than once but under ten times. V is TRBV21-1 and J is TRBJ2-7; TRBD1, the table's D call, lacks a check against the DNA. TRBV21-1 is a listed pseudogene. The CDR3 is 16 residues long. The CDR3 DNA sequence: TGTGCCAGCAGCAAACCTGACAGGGACGGGACCTACGAGCAGTACTTC. Its translation is CASSKPDRDGTYEQYF.

V and J are TRBV24-1 and TRBJ2-3, with 7 bases aligning to TRBD1. The V gene end was trimmed by 4 bases and the J gene end by 6 bases; junction bases not matched to a gene: 6. The CDR3 is made up of 14 amino acids. CDR1 is KGHDR, CDR2 SFDVKD, per germline. The CDR3 nucleotides read TGTGCCACCAGTGACCCAGGACAGGCCGATACGCAGTATTTT. It encodes CATSDPGQADTQYF.